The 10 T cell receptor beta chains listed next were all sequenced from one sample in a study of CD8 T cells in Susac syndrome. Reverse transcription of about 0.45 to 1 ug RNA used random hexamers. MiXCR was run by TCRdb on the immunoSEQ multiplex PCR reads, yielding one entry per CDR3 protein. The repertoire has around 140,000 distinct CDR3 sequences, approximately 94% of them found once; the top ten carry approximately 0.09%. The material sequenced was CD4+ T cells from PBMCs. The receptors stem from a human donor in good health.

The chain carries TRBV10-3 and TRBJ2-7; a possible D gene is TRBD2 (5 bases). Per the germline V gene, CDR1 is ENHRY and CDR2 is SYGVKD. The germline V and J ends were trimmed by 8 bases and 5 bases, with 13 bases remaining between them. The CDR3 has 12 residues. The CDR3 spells CAIAGPQDEQYF. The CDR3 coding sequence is TGTGCCATCGCGGGCCCCCAGGACGAGCAGTACTTC.

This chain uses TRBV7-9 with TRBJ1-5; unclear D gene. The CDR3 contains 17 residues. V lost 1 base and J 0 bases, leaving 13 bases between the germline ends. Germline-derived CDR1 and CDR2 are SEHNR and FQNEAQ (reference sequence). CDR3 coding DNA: TGTGCCAGCAGCTTAGGCCCGGATTTAAATAGCAATCAGCCCCAGCATTTT. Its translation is CASSLGPDLNSNQPQHF.

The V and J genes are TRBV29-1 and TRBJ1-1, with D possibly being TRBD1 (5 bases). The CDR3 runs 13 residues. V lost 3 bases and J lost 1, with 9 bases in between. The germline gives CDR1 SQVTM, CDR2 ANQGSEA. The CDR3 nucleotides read TGCAGCGTTGACGCAGGGACGAACACTGAAGCTTTCTTT. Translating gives CSVDAGTNTEAFF.

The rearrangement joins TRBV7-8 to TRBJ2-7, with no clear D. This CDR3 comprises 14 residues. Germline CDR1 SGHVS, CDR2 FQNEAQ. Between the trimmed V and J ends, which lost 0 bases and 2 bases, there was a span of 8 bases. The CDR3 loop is CASSLAEFAYEQYF. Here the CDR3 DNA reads TGTGCCAGCAGCTTAGCGGAGTTCGCCTACGAGCAGTACTTC. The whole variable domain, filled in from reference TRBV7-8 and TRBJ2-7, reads GAGVSQSPRYKVAKRGQDVALRCDPISGHVSLFWYQQALGQGPEFLTYFQNEAQLDKSGLPSDRFFAERPEGSVSTLKIQRTQQEDSAVYLCASSLAEFAYEQYFGPGTRLTVT.

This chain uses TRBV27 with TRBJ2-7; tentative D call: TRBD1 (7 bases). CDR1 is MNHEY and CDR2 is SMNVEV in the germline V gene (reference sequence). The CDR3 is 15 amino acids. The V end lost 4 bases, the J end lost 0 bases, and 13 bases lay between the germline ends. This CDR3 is CASSWLQGGSYEQYF. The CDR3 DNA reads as TGTGCCAGCAGTTGGCTCCAGGGGGGCTCCTACGAGCAGTACTTC.

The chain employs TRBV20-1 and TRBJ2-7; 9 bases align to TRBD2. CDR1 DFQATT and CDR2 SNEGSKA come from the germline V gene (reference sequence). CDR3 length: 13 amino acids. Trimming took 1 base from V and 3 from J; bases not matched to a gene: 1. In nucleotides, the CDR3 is TGCAGTGCTAGAGGGACTAGCGACTACGAGCAGTACTTC. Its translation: CSARGTSDYEQYF.

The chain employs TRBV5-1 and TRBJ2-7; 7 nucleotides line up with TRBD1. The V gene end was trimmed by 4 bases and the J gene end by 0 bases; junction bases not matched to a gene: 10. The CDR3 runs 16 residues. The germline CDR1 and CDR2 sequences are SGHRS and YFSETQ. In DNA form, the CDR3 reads TGCGCCAGCAGCCCCAGACAGGGAGAGGGCTCCTACGAGCAGTACTTC. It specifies CASSPRQGEGSYEQYF.

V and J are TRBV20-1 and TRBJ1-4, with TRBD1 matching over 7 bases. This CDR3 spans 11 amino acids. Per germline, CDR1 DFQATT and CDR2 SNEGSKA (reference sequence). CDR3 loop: CTTGDNEKLFF. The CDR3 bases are TGCACCACAGGGGATAATGAAAAACTGTTTTTT.

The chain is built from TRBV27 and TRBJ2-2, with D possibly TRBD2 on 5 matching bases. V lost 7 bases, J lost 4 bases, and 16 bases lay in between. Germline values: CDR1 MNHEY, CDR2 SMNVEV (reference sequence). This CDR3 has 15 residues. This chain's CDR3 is CASTRGLDGTGELFF. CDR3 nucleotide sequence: TGTGCCAGCACCCGAGGGCTTGACGGCACCGGGGAGCTGTTTTTT.

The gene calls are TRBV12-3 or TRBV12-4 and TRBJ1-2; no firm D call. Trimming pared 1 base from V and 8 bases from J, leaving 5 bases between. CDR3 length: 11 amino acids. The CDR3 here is CASSLGAGYTF. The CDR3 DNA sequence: TGTGCCAGCAGTTTAGGGGCAGGCTACACCTTC.